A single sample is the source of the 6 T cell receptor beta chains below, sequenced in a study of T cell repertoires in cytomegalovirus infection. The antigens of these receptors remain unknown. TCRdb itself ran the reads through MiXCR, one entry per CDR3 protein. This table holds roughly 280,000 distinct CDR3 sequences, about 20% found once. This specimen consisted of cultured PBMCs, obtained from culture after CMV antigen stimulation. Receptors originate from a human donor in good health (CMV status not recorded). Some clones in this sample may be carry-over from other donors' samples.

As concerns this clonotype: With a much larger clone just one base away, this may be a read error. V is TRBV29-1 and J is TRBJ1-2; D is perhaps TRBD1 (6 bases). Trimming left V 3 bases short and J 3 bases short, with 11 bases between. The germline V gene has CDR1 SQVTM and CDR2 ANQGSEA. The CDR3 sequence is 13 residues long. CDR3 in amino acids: CSVDKGGDYGYTF. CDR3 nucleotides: TGCAGCGTTGACAAGGGGGGTGACTATGGCTACACCTTC.

The CDR3 DNA reads as TGCAGTGCCACGGACACTAGCACAGATACGCAGTATTTT. Its translation is CSATDTSTDTQYF. The rearrangement joins TRBV20-1 to TRBJ2-3, with D tentatively TRBD1 (5 bases). This CDR3 is 13 amino acids long. Germline values: CDR1 DFQATT, CDR2 SNEGSKA (reference sequence). The germline V and J ends were trimmed by 6 bases and 0 bases, with 10 bases remaining between them.

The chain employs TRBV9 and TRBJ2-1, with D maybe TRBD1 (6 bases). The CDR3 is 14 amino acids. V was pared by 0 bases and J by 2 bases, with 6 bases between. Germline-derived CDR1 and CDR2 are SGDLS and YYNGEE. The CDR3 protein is CASSVGDTYNEQFF. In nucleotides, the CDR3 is TGTGCCAGCAGCGTAGGGGACACCTACAATGAGCAGTTCTTC.

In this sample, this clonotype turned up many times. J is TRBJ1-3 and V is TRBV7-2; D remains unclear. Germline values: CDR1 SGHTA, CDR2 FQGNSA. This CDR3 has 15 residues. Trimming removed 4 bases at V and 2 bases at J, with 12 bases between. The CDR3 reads CASSSEGAAGNTIYF. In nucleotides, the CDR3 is TGTGCCAGCAGCTCCGAGGGAGCCGCTGGAAACACCATATATTTT. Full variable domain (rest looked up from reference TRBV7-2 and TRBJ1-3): GAGVSQSPSNKVTEKGKDVELRCDPISGHTALYWYRQSLGQGLEFLIYFQGNSAPDKSGLPSDRFSAERTGGSVSTLTIQRTQQEDSAVYLCASSSEGAAGNTIYFGEGSWLTVV.

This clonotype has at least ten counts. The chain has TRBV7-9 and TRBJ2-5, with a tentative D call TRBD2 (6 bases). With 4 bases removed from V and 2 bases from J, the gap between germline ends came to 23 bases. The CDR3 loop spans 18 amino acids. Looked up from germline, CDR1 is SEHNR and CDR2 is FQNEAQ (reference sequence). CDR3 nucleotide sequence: TGTGCCAGCAGCTCCCGGGTAGCGGTGTTTCCGTATCAAGAGACCCAGTACTTC. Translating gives CASSSRVAVFPYQETQYF.

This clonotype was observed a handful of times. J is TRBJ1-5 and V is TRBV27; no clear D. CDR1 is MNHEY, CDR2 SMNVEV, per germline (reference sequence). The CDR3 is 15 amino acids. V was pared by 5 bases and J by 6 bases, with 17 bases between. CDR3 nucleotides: TGTGCCAGCAGTCCCCGCGGTGGAGGTTCTCAGCCCCAGCATTTT. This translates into CASSPRGGGSQPQHF.